The entry that follows covers one TCR beta chain sequence. Its antigen is still unknown. It has no much larger one-base neighbor in the sample; base qualities were not kept. The data stem from a study of shared clonotypes between healthy human individuals (dated by TCRdb to between 2020 and 2021). Study-level background: The cohort included a few men and a couple of women between 18 and 49 years of age. For each donor, three plates each were used for CD4 naive and CD4 memory, two plates were used for CD8 naive, and one plate was used for CD8 memory. Per donor, leukapheresis produced somewhere between about 0.94 and 9 billion PBMCs. Libraries were prepared and TCR repertoires were sequenced by different laboratories using diverse techniques, in order to increase sequencing depth and limit assay-specific biases. The study deeply sequenced blood TCR repertoires of 5 or 6 healthy adults to estimate repertoire size and the extent of clonotype sharing between individuals.

The donors were healthy, HIV-negative adults with no recently reported acute infections or vaccinations. Every donor was a Caucasian adult residing in Nashville, Tennessee, USA. CD4+ T cells were enriched by magnetic negative selection, after which naive cells were positively selected on CD45RA and the negative fraction was taken as the memory subset. Blood was collected by leukapheresis, and PBMCs were isolated by Ficoll-Histopaque density gradient centrifugation and then cryopreserved in liquid nitrogen vapor phase. Purity and quantity of every magnetically sorted T cell population were checked by analytical flow cytometry. Genomic DNA was isolated from each sorted fraction and quantified by UV absorbance on a Nanodrop 2000c. Paper-wide results and their limitations: Sampling was restricted to blood, and TCR repertoires in tissue are likely to differ from TCR repertoires in blood. When a handful of donors were compared, the shared fraction of clonotypes was roughly 4.8% for naive CD4, roughly 3.4% for naive CD8, roughly 2.5% for memory CD4, and approximately 0.4% for memory CD8. Based on pairwise subsampling, the degree of clonotype sharing among donors was expected to be affected by sequencing depth. Even with the large sequencing depth, rarefaction of the sorted-subset datasets indicated that sequencing was incomplete. Clonotypes shared by all four sorted-subset donors showed higher generation probabilities than non-shared clonotypes. The small number of donors limited the genetic and exposure-history diversity represented. Naive subsets generally had larger estimated clonotype richness than memory subsets did.

Using the deep immunoSEQ assay, multiplex PCR amplified TCR CDR3 regions from genomic DNA. Extracted genomic DNA from each cell subset was distributed evenly across all wells of several immunoSEQ 96-well plates, and each plate was treated as a replicate. Each replicate PCR for sorted subsets received approximately 200 ng genomic DNA, equal to about 30,000 T cell genomes. The purified libraries were quantified using a Qubit 3.0 fluorometer, sized with a Bioanalyzer 2100, and then quantified again using the KAPA Library Quantification kit. Each immunoSEQ 96-well plate was sequenced on its own single-read 150-cycle Illumina NextSeq 550 flow cell. Processing in the source paper ran as follows. Because the immunoSEQ output held only junctional sequences and lacked quality scores, the filtering could not match the filtering applied to full-length reads. Sequences were annotated with PyIR, a Python wrapper for IgBLAST v1.9, and V/J genes and CDR3 were assigned using IMGT germline references. Reads with weak V/J assignments (E-value above 1e-6), missing CDR3, stop codons, out-of-frame junctions, or ambiguous translated residues were removed. V3J clonotypes were defined as sequences sharing the same inferred V gene, J gene, and CDR3 amino acid sequence. The percentage overlap between two repertoires was calculated by dividing the number of shared unique clonotypes by the size of the smaller repertoire. Repertoire richness was assessed with RTK rarefaction, the Chao1 estimator, and Recon v2.1 estimates of unobserved clonotypes. Generation probabilities were computed with OLGA for all TCRbeta clonotypes obtained by the gDNA method from a handful of donors. TCRdb limited this immuneACCESS table to in-frame rearrangements with V and J called. A share of clones is missing; checked studies link under half to unresolved V genes, and the rest is unexplained. V and J calls plus clone size are reproduced from that table; the DNA served to infer D and trimming. For this sample there are 1.6 million or so clones; 98% appear just once. Jointly, the top ten make up 0.36% of the sample.

The clonotype was recovered from a young man in good health. Sequenced: naive CD4+ T cells sorted from blood. The sample's cell subset or site label is to be understood as: CD45RA+ positively selected.

CDR3 loop: CASSQTGGVHEQYF. The bases are TGTGCCAGCAGCCAGACAGGGGGTGTCCACGAGCAGTACTTC. This chain joins TRBV14 to TRBJ2-7, with 9 middle bases fitting TRBD1. For this chain, trimming is 3 bases at the V end and 5 bases at the J end, and the number of junction bases without a gene match is 5. The CDR3 holds 14 amino acids from the cysteine to the phenylalanine. Only the CDR3 DNA stays, 42 bases, in frame from base 1. CDR1 SGHDN and CDR2 FVKESK were looked up in the germline V gene.